Presented here are 25 T cell receptor beta chains from one specimen sequenced in a study of blood T cell repertoires in COVID-19. Clones were sequenced by immunoSEQ multiplex PCR, and TCRdb holds only the in-frame ones, with some missing. The sample carries about 160,000 clones, approximately 90% recorded once. Sequencing input: peripheral blood. These TCRs come from a man aged 18 to 29 with acute or convalescent COVID-19.

The V and J genes are TRBV12-5 and TRBJ1-5; D is unresolved. Germline loops: CDR1 LGHNT, CDR2 FRNRAP. This CDR3 spans 14 amino acids. V shed 7 bases and J shed 0 bases, with 10 bases lying between them. CDR3 region: CASAQEASNQPQHF. CDR3 DNA sequence: TGTGCTAGTGCTCAGGAAGCTAGCAATCAGCCCCAGCATTTT.

The chain recombines TRBV7-2 with TRBJ1-1; the D is unclear. Trimming removed 1 base from V and 7 bases from J, with 10 bases in between. CDR1 and CDR2 (germline): SGHTA, FQGNSA. The CDR3 totals 13 residues. The CDR3 DNA sequence: TGTGCCAGCAGCTTAGTAACGGGGAATGAAGCTTTCTTT. It is translated as CASSLVTGNEAFF.

This chain joins TRBV6-4 and TRBJ1-1; D unclear. Germline CDR1 and CDR2: MRHNA and SNTAGT. V was pared by 6 bases and J by 5 bases, with 13 bases between. The CDR3 totals 13 residues. The CDR3 reads CASSGIPGTEAFF. CDR3 DNA sequence: TGTGCCAGCAGCGGGATCCCCGGAACTGAAGCTTTCTTT.

V and J are TRBV6-5 and TRBJ2-3; D is ambiguous. With 6 bases removed from V and 0 bases from J, the gap between germline ends came to 13 bases. The CDR3 is 15 amino acids. The germline CDR1 and CDR2 sequences are MNHEY and SVGAGI. Here the CDR3 reads CASSSVLTSTDTQYF. Written as DNA, the CDR3 is TGTGCCAGCAGCTCGGTCCTAACTAGCACAGATACGCAGTATTTT.

The chain has TRBV19 and TRBJ2-5; 7 bases line up with TRBD2. The CDR3 length is 16 residues. Germline V gene data show CDR1 as LNHDA and CDR2 as SQIVND (reference sequence). The trim removed 3 bases at V and 1 base at J, leaving 8 bases unmatched. The CDR3 DNA reads TGTGCCAGTAGTATTATGACTAGCTGGGGCCAAGAGACCCAGTACTTC. Its protein is CASSIMTSWGQETQYF.

This clone was picked up a small number of times. The chain uses TRBV10-1 and TRBJ1-2; 7 positions match TRBD1. CDR3 length: 13 amino acids. Germline values: CDR1 WNHNN, CDR2 SYGVQD (reference sequence). V shed 5 bases, J shed 2 bases, and the junction held 2 bases outside the gene matches. The CDR3 DNA reads as TGCGCCAGCAGTCAGGACAGGAACTATGGCTACACCTTC. Its translation: CASSQDRNYGYTF.

The rearrangement uses TRBV28 and TRBJ1-1, with D hard to call. Germline lookup yields CDR1 MDHEN and CDR2 SYDVKM. This CDR3 has 13 residues. Trimming removed 2 bases from V and 9 bases from J, with 13 bases in between. CDR3 in amino acids: CASSLDVGRKAFF. In nucleotides, the CDR3 is TGTGCCAGCAGTTTAGATGTCGGTAGAAAAGCTTTCTTT.

The chain is built from TRBV13 and TRBJ1-1; 9 bases line up with TRBD1. This CDR3 region has 14 residues. Germline-derived CDR1 and CDR2 are PRHDT and FYEKMQ (reference sequence). Trimming at V came to 4 bases and at J to 12 bases, leaving 12 bases not matched to a gene. The CDR3 DNA follows: TGTGCCAGCAGCTCCGAAACCGGGACAGGGAGGACTTTCTTT. It yields the protein CASSSETGTGRTFF.

The DNA for the CDR3 is TGTGCCAGCTCACCATGGCAGAACCAGGATGAGCAGTTCTTC. The encoded protein is CASSPWQNQDEQFF. The V gene is TRBV18, the J gene TRBJ2-1; D is uncertain. Trimming took 2 bases from V and 8 from J, leaving 13 bases between them. The CDR3 contains 14 residues. The germline gives CDR1 KGHSH, CDR2 LQKENI.

CDR3 DNA: TGTGCCAGCCTCACCCCACCGGGGACTGAAGCTTTCTTT. Protein: CASLTPPGTEAFF. The chain recombines TRBV12-3 or TRBV12-4 with TRBJ1-1, with no clear D. This CDR3 spans 13 amino acids. Trimming cost V 8 bases and J 5 bases, with 15 bases left between them.

The chain uses TRBV3-1 (or the pseudogene TRBV3-2) and TRBJ2-1, with TRBD2 matching 8 bases. CDR3 length: 17 amino acids. V lost 1 base, J lost 5 bases, and 10 bases stayed unmatched. Germline CDR1 LGHDT, CDR2 YNNKEL (reference sequence). The DNA of the CDR3 is TGTGCCAGCAGCCAAGCCTTTTGGCGGGAGGAGGACAATGAGCAGTTCTTC. This sequence encodes CASSQAFWREEDNEQFF.

The V call is TRBV5-1, the J call TRBJ2-2, with 9 bases that match TRBD1. The junction had 11 bases not matched to a gene; V was cut back by 5 bases and J by 6 bases. Germline lookup yields CDR1 SGHRS and CDR2 YFSETQ. This CDR3 comprises 16 residues. The CDR3: CASSSTGGRTAGELFF. In nucleotides, the CDR3 is TGCGCCAGCAGTTCGACAGGGGGTCGGACCGCCGGGGAGCTGTTTTTT.

CDR3 protein: CASSLSIQGSPYEQYF. The CDR3 DNA sequence: TGTGCCAGCAGTTTATCGATACAGGGTTCGCCCTACGAGCAGTACTTC. The rearrangement links TRBV27 to TRBJ2-7; weak D call: TRBD1 (6 bases). The CDR3 length is 16 residues. Germline V lookup: CDR1 MNHEY, CDR2 SMNVEV (reference sequence). Between the trimmed V and J ends, which lost 0 bases and 2 bases, there was a span of 14 bases.

This sequence joins TRBV19 and TRBJ2-7; D perhaps matches TRBD2 (5 bases). Germline CDR1 and CDR2: LNHDA and SQIVND (reference sequence). The CDR3 is made up of 14 amino acids. Trimming cost V 3 bases and J 1 base, with 10 bases left between them. The CDR3 region is CASSMPRTSYEQYF. The CDR3 DNA sequence: TGTGCCAGTAGTATGCCCAGGACTTCCTACGAGCAGTACTTC. The complete variable domain, with remaining parts taken from reference TRBV19 and TRBJ2-7, reads DGGITQSPKYLFRKEGQNVTLSCEQNLNHDAMYWYRQDPGQGLRLIYYSQIVNDFQKGDIAEGYSVSREKKESFPLTVTSAQKNPTAFYLCASSMPRTSYEQYFGPGTRLTVT.

The chain recombines TRBV25-1 with TRBJ1-6; D ambiguous. V was cut by 5 bases and J by 7 bases, with 12 bases left in between. Germline values: CDR1 MGHDK, CDR2 SYGVNS. CDR3 length: 14 amino acids. This chain's CDR3 is CASSPRGSNSPLHF. DNA for the CDR3: TGTGCCAGCAGTCCTCGAGGCAGCAATTCACCCCTCCACTTT.

The chain uses TRBV19 and TRBJ1-1, with TRBD1 identical over 8 bases. The J segment lost 1 base and the V segment lost 9 bases, leaving 7 bases of the junction unmatched. Per germline, CDR1 LNHDA and CDR2 SQIVND (reference sequence). This CDR3 spans 14 amino acids. The CDR3 is CASLDRGRNTEAFF. The CDR3 DNA reads TGTGCCAGCCTTGACAGGGGAAGGAACACTGAAGCTTTCTTT.

The rearrangement links TRBV5-1 to TRBJ2-1; 9 nucleotides match TRBD1. The J segment lost 7 bases and the V segment lost 0 bases, leaving 2 bases of the junction unmatched. Germline CDR1 is SGHRS and CDR2 is YFSETQ. This CDR3 spans 14 amino acids. Here the CDR3 reads CASSLDRGRNEQFF. The CDR3 DNA follows: TGCGCCAGCAGCTTGGACAGGGGGCGAAATGAGCAGTTCTTC.

The chain has TRBV19 and TRBJ2-1; D is ambiguous. Trimming cost V 7 bases and J 0 bases, with 7 bases left between them. The CDR3 is made up of 13 amino acids. The germline gives CDR1 LNHDA, CDR2 SQIVND (reference sequence). The CDR3, as DNA: TGTGCCAGTACCCCGGGCTCCTACAATGAGCAGTTCTTC. Translating gives CASTPGSYNEQFF. The full variable domain, its missing parts supplied by reference TRBV19 and TRBJ2-1, is DGGITQSPKYLFRKEGQNVTLSCEQNLNHDAMYWYRQDPGQGLRLIYYSQIVNDFQKGDIAEGYSVSREKKESFPLTVTSAQKNPTAFYLCASTPGSYNEQFFGPGTRLTVL.

The chain combines TRBV4-1 with TRBJ2-3; TRBD2 aligns across 7 bases. With V trimmed by 4 bases and J by 5 bases, 9 bases remained unmatched. CDR1 is MGHRA, CDR2 YSYEKL, per germline. There are 15 residues in the CDR3. The CDR3 DNA reads TGCGCCAGCAGCCTCCAGCGGGACTTAGGAGATACGCAGTATTTT. Protein product: CASSLQRDLGDTQYF.

This chain uses TRBV4-1 with TRBJ2-2; 7 bases fit TRBD2. The CDR3 runs to 16 residues. V shed 0 bases, J shed 3 bases, and the junction held 4 bases outside the gene matches. Germline CDR1 MGHRA, CDR2 YSYEKL. The CDR3 DNA reads TGCGCCAGCAGCCAAGATGCGGCGGGGGACACCGGGGAGCTGTTTTTT. It translates to CASSQDAAGDTGELFF.

This clone was seen a single time. The gene calls are TRBV27 and TRBJ2-4; tentative D call: TRBD1 (6 bases). In germline, CDR1 is MNHEY, CDR2 SMNVEV (reference sequence). This CDR3 has 17 residues. Trimming shortened V by 5 bases and J by 2 bases, and 19 bases separated the two germline ends. CDR3 sequence reads: CASSPLSGAEPKNIQYF. CDR3 bases: TGTGCCAGCAGTCCCCTATCAGGGGCAGAGCCCAAAAACATTCAGTACTTC.

The table lists this clone with a count of one. This sequence joins TRBV2 and TRBJ1-1, with D unresolved. Trimming took off 9 bases at V and 5 bases at J, with 16 bases between the two ends. This CDR3 spans 13 amino acids. CDR1 and CDR2 (germline): SNHLY, FYNNEI. This chain's CDR3 is CASGPRGTTEAFF. CDR3 DNA sequence: TGTGCCAGTGGGCCGCGGGGAACAACTGAAGCTTTCTTT.

J is TRBJ1-6 and V is TRBV5-1; no firm D call. The germline V gene encodes CDR1 SGHRS and CDR2 YFSETQ. V lost 6 bases, J lost 7 bases, and 17 bases lay in between. CDR3 length equals 15 residues. The DNA of the CDR3 is TGCGCCAGCACCCGGGGAGTCAGCTCGAATTCACCCCTCCACTTT. Translating gives CASTRGVSSNSPLHF. The full variable domain, in which reference TRBV5-1 and TRBJ1-6 provide the parts outside the CDR3, is KAGVTQTPRYLIKTRGQQVTLSCSPISGHRSVSWYQQTPGQGLQFLFEYFSETQRNKGNFPGRFSGRQFSNSRSEMNVSTLELGDSALYLCASTRGVSSNSPLHFGNGTRLTVT.

This clone was detected once. The chain couples TRBV5-1 to TRBJ2-7; D is undetermined. CDR3 length: 15 residues. Germline-derived CDR1 and CDR2 are SGHRS and YFSETQ. Trimming cost V 3 bases and J 2 bases, with 15 bases left between them. The CDR3 DNA follows: TGCGCCAGCAGCTCGGATCACGGGTCCCCCTACGAGCAGTACTTC. This gives the protein CASSSDHGSPYEQYF.

The genes are TRBV28 and TRBJ1-2; D unresolved. The V gene's germline CDR1 is MDHEN and CDR2 SYDVKM. This CDR3 spans 12 amino acids. Between the trimmed V and J ends, which lost 6 bases and 5 bases, there was a span of 10 bases. In DNA form, the CDR3 reads TGTGCCAGCAGCCCTCGGGATTATGGCTACACCTTC. Translation: CASSPRDYGYTF.